This is a list of T cell receptor beta chains from one sample in a study of blood T cells in healthy people across ages. TCRdb ran MiXCR on the 5' RACE reads and lists one entry per CDR3 protein. Of about 830,000 distinct CDR3 sequences listed, about 62% are singletons. Source material: blood. The receptors come from a man aged 25 to 45 in good health. Each CDR3 is given with its conserved first and last residue. Fields, in order: D gene, J gene, V gene, CDR3 protein. A D gene is named only where the DNA matches it firmly.

TRBD1 TRBJ1-1 TRBV7-2 CASSVRQGASTEAFF
NA TRBJ2-7 TRBV7-9 CASSSNPWEQYF
NA NA TRBV24-1 CATSFPGLWSEQYF
TRBD2 TRBJ2-1 TRBV15 CATSRNLAGGPYNEQFF
NA TRBJ1-1 TRBV6-1 CASSELLRRRGDTEAFF
NA TRBJ1-1 TRBV7-9 CASSPQRVKNTEAFF
NA TRBJ2-1 TRBV27 CASSFGLYNEQFF
NA TRBJ2-2 TRBV5-1 CASSLEARSTTGELFF
NA TRBJ1-2 TRBV12-3/TRBV12-4 CAGTSPSYGYTF
NA TRBJ1-5 TRBV7-3 CASSLNGPGENSNQPQHF
NA TRBJ2-1 TRBV7-2 CASSRRGHDNEQFF
NA TRBJ2-5 TRBV14 CASSQRGDRRETQYF
NA TRBJ2-7 TRBV6-5 CASSYSEGAGYEQYF
NA TRBJ2-1 TRBV5-1 CASSPGFGDEQFF
NA TRBJ2-1 TRBV5-1 CASSLARSSSSYNEQFF
NA TRBJ2-5 TRBV2 CASSDPRNQETQYF
TRBD1 TRBJ2-1 TRBV20-1 CSAWDRRYNEQFF
TRBD1 TRBJ2-1 TRBV27 CASSSGQEGEQFF
NA TRBJ2-5 TRBV6-6 CASSWGREETQYF
TRBD1 TRBJ1-1 TRBV27 CASSPPDRPNTEAFF
TRBD2 TRBJ2-3 TRBV4-3 CASSHRLAGGSTDTQYF
NA TRBJ2-1 TRBV6-6 CASSYSRTGWLFF
NA TRBJ2-7 TRBV9 CASSVAVGKSYEQYF
NA TRBJ2-4 TRBV12-3/TRBV12-4 CASTPTARATVQYF
NA TRBJ2-1 TRBV6-1 CASSISRGAGEQFF
TRBD1 TRBJ2-7 TRBV28 CASSTTGTGAYEQYF
NA TRBJ2-6 TRBV7-9 CASSEGHPVNVLTF
NA TRBJ1-6 TRBV3-1 CASSQEEFSSYNSPLHF